What follows describes a single TCR beta chain. This clone's antigen is unknown. Qualities for individual bases were not recorded, and no much larger clone is one base off. The CDR3 sequence holds 14 residues, the cysteine and phenylalanine included. Only the CDR3 DNA is retained, 42 bases long and in frame from the first base. CDR1 and CDR2, per the germline V gene, are SNHLY and FYNNEI. At the junction V is shortened by 6 bases and J by 0 bases, with 12 bases in between. This sample was included in a study of a mutant IDH1 vaccine in newly diagnosed glioma (dated by TCRdb to 2020 to 2022). Study-wide context: Of the 25 to 35 patients who were treated, around 62% were male and roughly 38% were female, and the mean age was about 40 years. Prior to enrollment, standard therapy consisting of radiotherapy alone, temozolomide alone, or radiochemotherapy with temozolomide had been administered to patients, with the combination being received by most patients. Six visits were used for peripheral blood collection: V03 (baseline), V05, V07, V10, V12 and V13. For exploratory analyses, longitudinal TCRB deep sequencing was carried out in about 25 treated patients wherever samples were available. Findings and caveats that apply to the study as a whole: Pseudoprogression appeared unrelated to alterations in the top peripheral T cell clonotypes detected by TCRB sequencing. Selection of PBMC samples for TCRB deep sequencing was based on availability. Immune responses induced by the vaccine were seen in more than 85% of patients across multiple MHC alleles. The authors noted that analyses of patient blood samples could not be reproduced because of sample limitations.

The library was prepared using the immunoSEQ multiplex PCR assay. Rearranged TCR beta chain sequences were amplified using the hsTCRB Kit according to the manufacturer's protocol. Sequencing of TCRB libraries was carried out on an Illumina MiSeq. Regarding the original processing steps: The proprietary platform of the kit vendor was used for demultiplexing, trimming and gene mapping. The clones in this table, taken by TCRdb from immuneACCESS, are in-frame only. Not every clone is retained; where verified, under half of the shortfall comes from an unresolved V gene, and the cause of the rest is unknown. Clone size and V and J calls were adopted from that table, with D and trimming inferred from the DNA. The sample table shows tens of thousands of clones, and 82% are seen once. Of the sample, less than 5.5% falls within the top ten clones. The time point label on this specimen signifies: baseline, week 1 (first vaccination visit). The meaning of the sample's treatment or condition label: pre-vaccination baseline after standard-of-care therapy. The donors had newly diagnosed IDH1-mutant astrocytomas of WHO grade 3 or 4 that showed loss of nuclear ATRX. The samples were drawn from NOA16, a multicentre, single-arm, open-label phase I trial in Germany that tested a mutant IDH1 peptide vaccine in humans for the first time. Blood drawn at visit V03 was used as the baseline sample for immunogenicity testing. The DNeasy Blood and Tissue Kit was used to extract genomic DNA from EDTA blood for TCRB sequencing.

The sequence derives from a man aged 40-55 years with glioma. Some clones in this sample may be carry-over from other donors' samples. The chain is made from TRBV2 and TRBJ2-7, with no reliable assignment of the D segment. Here the sequenced sample was PBMCs, taken from a glioma patient treated with radiotherapy, temozolomide or both. The CDR3: CASRAGSSSYEQYF. Read as DNA, the sequence is TGTGCCAGCAGGGCCGGGTCTTCCTCCTACGAGCAGTACTTC.